This T cell receptor beta chain was retrieved from a study of blood T cell repertoires in COVID-19 (TCRdb year 2020). Concerning the study at large: Samples covering the acute and convalescent phases of COVID-19 were provided by collaborators in the United States, Italy and Spain. The prospective study material was composed of cDNA or gDNA derived from T cells, B-cell-depleted T cells, or PBMCs. The dataset comprised deeply sampled blood TCRbeta repertoires from subjects exposed to, actively infected with, or recovered from COVID-19. The repertoires were made available in a free public database intended to serve as a resource for research on the immune response to SARS-CoV-2. Samples came from the ongoing ImmuneRACE study (first 160 participants) plus 1,254 subjects from 6 global collaborators. A de-identified subject ID, COVID-19 status, age in years and sex were almost always included in the sample metadata. Where available, HLA class I and class II types were obtained from metadata supplied by the sample provider rather than from assay-based typing.

TCRbeta CDR3 regions were amplified from genomic DNA using the immunoSEQ Assay, a bias-controlled multiplex PCR. On the authors' methods: Nucleated cell counts per sample were estimated from amplification of reference gene primers within the assay. Sequence reads were collapsed and filtered to measure the absolute abundance of every unique TCRbeta CDR3 rearrangement. For each sample, productive Simpson clonality was calculated by taking the square root of Simpson's diversity index across productive rearrangements. In its TCRdb copy, this immuneACCESS table keeps in-frame sequences only and misses some clones. Where compared with another copy, unresolved V genes explain less than half of these, and the others have no known cause. V, J and clone size derive from that table, while D and trimming were established from the DNA sequence. The sample has under 200,000 clones on record, roughly 86% of them singletons. Of the sample, less than 3.5% is held by the ten largest clones.

This clone was seen more than once but under ten times. Its target antigen remains unknown. No clone much larger than this one lies a single base away; base qualities are absent. Whole blood was collected in K2EDTA tubes by collaborating institutions according to the institutions' own protocols. For TCRbeta analysis, collaborators shipped samples as frozen whole blood, isolated PBMCs, or DNA extracted from either of those sample types. Here is what the overall study found, with its caveats: The amount of clinical and demographic metadata varied by source and participant and was provided uncurated.

V is pruned by 5 bases and J by 3 bases, leaving 6 bases of the junction without a gene match. Spanning cysteine to phenylalanine, the CDR3 consists of 14 amino acids. The only DNA kept is the CDR3, 42 bases in frame from the first base. The germline V gene (reference sequence) supplies CDR1 LNHDA and CDR2 SQIVND. The sequence links TRBV19 to TRBJ1-2, with TRBD1 identical over 7 junction bases. The sequenced sample was peripheral blood. This receptor was taken from a man in his 70s with acute or convalescent COVID-19. The CDR3 protein sequence reads: CASSPRTGYYGYTF. The DNA sequence is TGTGCCAGTAGTCCGAGGACAGGTTACTATGGCTACACCTTC.